This T cell receptor (beta chain) came from a study of T cell repertoires in cytomegalovirus infection. Overall study context: CMV epitopes that were recently identified and HLA-C-restricted were used alongside well-studied HLA-B-restricted ones. Through public TCR beta signatures, both CMV infection and matching HLA type were indicated.

A remark on this clonotype: What it binds is not known.

General observations from the study: HLA-C-restricted, CMV-specific TCR beta clonotypes were dominant ex vivo. Pooled public TCR beta family frequency picked out CMV carriers with the relevant HLA.

This CDR3 spans 11 amino acids. The V gene's germline CDR1 is DFQATT and CDR2 SNEGSKA (reference sequence). Trimming left V 5 bases short and J 8 bases short, with 10 bases between. TCRdb ran MiXCR on the reads and lists one entry per CDR3 protein. The repertoire has some 940,000 distinct CDR3 sequences, approximately 33% of them found once; the top ten carry roughly 12%. The input for sequencing was cultured CD8+ T cells from PBMCs, taken from culture after CMV antigen stimulation. The V gene is TRBV20-1, the J gene TRBJ2-1; D gene ambiguous. This receptor was taken from a human donor in good health (CMV status not recorded). Some clones in this sample may be carry-over from other donors' samples. In DNA, the CDR3 is TGCAGTGCTCGGGCCGCGGATGAGCAGTTCTTC. Protein: CSARAADEQFF.